This TCR beta chain derives from a study of T cell changes during pregnancy in multiple sclerosis (dated by TCRdb to the late 2010s). Background on the whole study: The study examined how the T cell repertoire changed over the course of pregnancy in women with multiple sclerosis.

This clone occurred once. Its binding antigen is unknown. Per-base qualities were not stored, and no clone one base away is much larger. V is clipped by 5 bases and J by 0 bases, and the sequence between their germline boundaries is 11 bases long. Reading the germline V gene gives CDR1 KGHSH and CDR2 LQKENI. Inclusive of the bounding cysteine and phenylalanine, the CDR3 is 15 residues long. Only the CDR3 region is kept as DNA, spanning 45 bases read in frame from base 1. Library prep was done by the immunoSEQ multiplex PCR assay. TCRdb re-hosts the immuneACCESS table, in-frame sequences only. Its copies lack some clones; in the studies checked, an unresolved V gene accounts for under half of them, and the cause for the rest is not known. The sample includes about 39,000 clones, with around 84% observed a single time. The ten most abundant clones make up 0.55% to 0.65% of the sample.

This chain is built from TRBV18 and TRBJ1-3; the D gene is not confidently resolved. The sample in question was CD4+ T cells from peripheral blood mononuclear cells, obtained before pregnancy. The clonotype comes from a female donor with multiple sclerosis, enrolled in a pregnancy study. The nucleotide sequence is given as TGTGCCAGCTCATCACGGGAGGTCTCTGGAAACACCATATATTTT. Its protein reads: CASSSREVSGNTIYF. The entire variable domain, with the stretches around the CDR3 drawn from the reference TRBV18 and TRBJ1-3 proteins, is NAGVMQNPRHLVRRRGQEARLRCSPMKGHSHVYWYRQLPEEGLKFMVYLQKENIIDESGMPKERFSAEFPKEGPSILRIQQVVRGDSAAYFCASSSREVSGNTIYFGEGSWLTVV.